One sample yielded the 19 T cell receptor beta chains listed below, sequenced in a study of neurological immune-mediated disorders. TCRdb used MiXCR to reprocess the 5' RACE reads, holding one entry per CDR3 protein. Of approximately 80,000 distinct CDR3 sequences in the sample, more than 5% are singletons; the top ten hold over 6.5%. Time point here: longitudinal time-point 2. The specimen was PBMCs. Every receptor here comes from an older woman with multiple sclerosis.

This clonotype has at least ten counts. The V call is TRBV3-1, the J call TRBJ2-7; 13 bases fit TRBD2. Germline values: CDR1 LGHDT, CDR2 YNNKEL (reference sequence). CDR3 length equals 16 residues. V trimming: 1 base; J trimming: 0 bases; junction bases outside the gene matches: 0. CDR3 nucleotide sequence: TGTGCCAGCAGCCAAGGGACTAGCGGGGGCTCCTACGAGCAGTACTTC. Translation: CASSQGTSGGSYEQYF.

This clonotype showed up many times. This chain connects TRBV12-3 or TRBV12-4 to TRBJ1-6; D unresolved. Trimming removed 1 base at V and 7 bases at J, with 11 bases between. The CDR3 has 15 residues. CDR3 region: CASSLGRQPNSPLHF. Here the CDR3 DNA reads TGTGCCAGCAGTTTAGGTAGGCAGCCAAATTCACCCCTCCACTTT.

The chain recombines TRBV3-1 with TRBJ1-2; D might be TRBD1 (6 bases). Looked up from germline, CDR1 is LGHDT and CDR2 is YNNKEL (reference sequence). The V gene lost 4 bases and the J gene lost 3 bases, with 12 bases spanning the gap. This CDR3 is built from 14 residues. The CDR3 region has the DNA TGTGCCAGCAGCCCTCTTACAGGGTACTATGGCTACACCTTC. It is translated as CASSPLTGYYGYTF.

Notes on this clonotype: The junction differs from germline at one of its ends, possibly a read error. J is TRBJ1-3 and V is TRBV9; D perhaps matches TRBD1 (6 bases). Per the germline V gene, CDR1 is SGDLS and CDR2 is YYNGEE. The CDR3 length is 16 residues. CDR3 sequence reads: CVSSVRGVYSGNTIYF. CDR3 sequence (DNA): TGTGTCAGCAGCGTGAGGGGGGTCTACTCTGGAAACACCATATATTTT.

There are many counts of this clonotype. This chain joins TRBV7-6 and TRBJ1-5, with TRBD1 matching 12 bases. This CDR3 is 15 amino acids long. Germline V CDR1 and CDR2: SGHVS, FNYEAQ. The trim removed 4 bases at V and 9 bases at J, leaving 7 bases unmatched. In nucleotides, the CDR3 is TGTGCCAGCAGCTCCGGGACAGGGGGCTCCCGGCCCCAGCATTTT. Translated, it gives CASSSGTGGSRPQHF.

This clonotype was recorded many times. The V gene is TRBV29-1, the J gene TRBJ1-1; no clear D gene. CDR3 size: 12 residues. Germline-derived CDR1 and CDR2 are SQVTM and ANQGSEA. Trimming took 3 bases from V and 4 from J, leaving 9 bases between them. The CDR3 here is CSVDPTTTEAFF. CDR3 bases: TGCAGCGTTGATCCCACTACCACTGAAGCTTTCTTT.

This clonotype has a count of ten or more. The chain couples TRBV5-6 to TRBJ2-1; 8 bases are a match to TRBD2. This CDR3 is built from 15 residues. Germline V gene lookup returns CDR1 SGHDT and CDR2 YYEEEE. The V gene end was trimmed by 4 bases and the J gene end by 6 bases; junction bases not matched to a gene: 9. The CDR3 DNA reads TGTGCCAGCAGCATCGAGCGGGGGCCTGGCAATGAGCAGTTCTTC. Translated, it gives CASSIERGPGNEQFF.

This clonotype was observed at least ten times. V is TRBV5-1 and J is TRBJ1-5; 7 bases match TRBD1. This CDR3 comprises 14 residues. Germline loops: CDR1 SGHRS, CDR2 YFSETQ. V trimming: 3 bases; J trimming: 3 bases; junction bases outside the gene matches: 3. The CDR3 region has the DNA TGCGCCAGCAGCTCGACAGGGTTCAATCAGCCCCAGCATTTT. The encoded protein is CASSSTGFNQPQHF.

This clonotype occurred many times. This chain links TRBV24-1 with TRBJ1-2; D gene ambiguous. Germline V gene data show CDR1 as KGHDR and CDR2 as SFDVKD. The CDR3 consists of 14 residues. V lost 2 bases to trimming and J lost 3 bases, with 9 bases between them. Written as DNA, the CDR3 is TGTGCCACCAGTGATTCCGACTTAGACTATGGCTACACCTTC. This encodes CATSDSDLDYGYTF.

This clonotype was recorded at least ten times. J is TRBJ1-3 and V is TRBV7-2, with 8 nucleotides matching TRBD1. This CDR3 has 15 residues. Germline-derived CDR1 and CDR2 are SGHTA and FQGNSA. The junction had 8 bases not matched to a gene; V was cut back by 2 bases and J by 8 bases. The CDR3: CASSLYPGGEDTIYF. The CDR3 DNA reads as TGTGCCAGCAGCTTATACCCAGGGGGCGAGGACACCATATATTTT.

This clonotype was recorded at least ten times. The rearrangement uses TRBV20-1 and TRBJ2-7; D may match TRBD1 or TRBD2 (5 bases each). V lost 5 bases and J lost 7, with 15 bases in between. Germline CDR1 is DFQATT and CDR2 is SNEGSKA (reference sequence). There are 12 residues in the CDR3. The CDR3 region has the DNA TGCAGTGCTCCCCCTTCGGGGCTTGAGCAGTACTTC. This sequence encodes CSAPPSGLEQYF.

This clonotype occurred many times. The CDR3 region is CASSDRVDSPLHF. For the CDR3, the DNA is TGCGCCAGCAGTGACAGGGTTGATTCACCCCTCCACTTT. The V gene is TRBV10-2, the J gene TRBJ1-6; the D gene is possibly TRBD1 (5 bases). This CDR3 has 13 amino acids. V was shortened by 3 bases and J by 8 bases, with 8 bases between the two germline ends. CDR1 and CDR2 (germline): WSHSY, SAAADI.

V usage is TRBV18 and J usage is TRBJ2-1; TRBD2 agrees at 12 bases. Germline-derived CDR1 and CDR2 are KGHSH and LQKENI. This CDR3 region has 15 residues. Trimming at V came to 3 bases and at J to 7 bases, leaving 4 bases not matched to a gene. This CDR3 is CASSPGTSGLNEQFF. DNA for the CDR3: TGTGCCAGCTCACCTGGGACTAGCGGGTTGAATGAGCAGTTCTTC.

This clonotype was counted ten times or more. The CDR3 DNA reads as TGTGCCAGCAGTCATAGACAGTTGAACACTGAAGCTTTCTTT. The encoded protein is CASSHRQLNTEAFF. V is TRBV6-1 and J is TRBJ1-1, with a weak D call TRBD1 (5 bases). CDR1 is MNHNS and CDR2 is SASEGT in the germline V gene. V lost 5 bases and J 0 bases, leaving 10 bases between the germline ends. The CDR3 is 14 amino acids.

This clonotype came up many times. The chain is built from TRBV28 and TRBJ1-1; TRBD1 matches at 9 bases. Germline values: CDR1 MDHEN, CDR2 SYDVKM. This CDR3 contains 16 residues. Trimming at V came to 7 bases and at J to 2 bases, leaving 11 bases not matched to a gene. The CDR3 coding sequence is TGTGCCAGCACACGGGACAGGGTGAATAGAAACACTGAAGCTTTCTTT. Amino acids: CASTRDRVNRNTEAFF.

This clonotype came up many times. This chain uses TRBV6-4 with TRBJ2-2; D gene unclear. The CDR3 sequence is 15 residues long. V was pared by 0 bases and J by 3 bases, with 8 bases between. Germline CDR1 MRHNA, CDR2 SNTAGT. The CDR3 sequence: CASSDSSRDTGELFF. CDR3 DNA: TGTGCCAGCAGTGACTCGAGCAGAGACACCGGGGAGCTGTTTTTT.

The table lists this clonotype with many counts. V usage is TRBV20-1 and J usage is TRBJ1-1; D remains unclear. Germline assignment: CDR1 DFQATT and CDR2 SNEGSKA (reference sequence). The CDR3 totals 11 residues. The CDR3 loop is CSSPFDTEAFF. The CDR3 coding sequence is TGCAGCTCCCCTTTTGACACTGAAGCTTTCTTT.

This clonotype has at least ten counts. The chain has TRBV28 and TRBJ2-3; TRBD1 matches 7 bases. Unmatched junction bases numbered 3, after V lost 5 bases and J lost 4 bases. Germline CDR1 is MDHEN and CDR2 is SYDVKM. CDR3 length: 13 residues. For the CDR3, the DNA is TGTGCCAGCAGTGACAGGGTCCCAGATACGCAGTATTTT. Its protein product is CASSDRVPDTQYF.

This clonotype occurred many times. The rearrangement uses TRBV28 and TRBJ2-7, with a tentative D call TRBD2 (7 bases). The CDR3 runs 14 residues. CDR1 and CDR2 (germline): MDHEN, SYDVKM. The V end lost 6 bases, the J end lost 6 bases, and 18 bases lay between the germline ends. CDR3 coding DNA: TGTGCCAGCAGGGGGGGGGGCAGTCGAGGCGAGCAGTACTTC. This translates into CASRGGGSRGEQYF.